This T cell receptor beta chain was recovered during a study of identifying expanded T cells in peripheral blood (dated by TCRdb to the late 2010s). About the full investigation: Four technical replicates, made by sequencing separate aliquots from the same pool of genomic DNA, were compared pairwise. Overall results and qualifications from the work: The authors expected that biological variance in healthy repertoires might rise further over much longer intervals, such as months to years. Both the number of clones called differentially abundant and the false-positive rate were significantly reduced by the beta-binomial model across all healthy-donor time intervals. For all healthy donors, the variance in clone template counts between two-week samples rose significantly as total template count increased. About 1.3 differentially abundant clones were flagged by the binomial model between technical replicates, whereas about 15 and 18 were flagged over roughly two weeks and four weeks, respectively.

The junction shows trimming of 6 bases on V and 5 bases on J, plus 9 bases between the germline ends. From a lookup of the germline V gene (reference sequence), CDR1 and CDR2 are MNHNY and SVGAGI. Its CDR3 holds 12 amino acids, cysteine through phenylalanine. This entry keeps only the CDR3 DNA: 36 bases, framed from base 1. No immune events such as infections were documented for the healthy donors during the collection period. Time-dependent variance in a beta-binomial model of T-cell clone differential abundance was calibrated using healthy-donor blood repertoires as a training cohort. The training cohort included approximately ten healthy donors, of whom 3 were female and 7 were male. On average the donors were approximately 42 years old, and their ages spanned roughly 29 to 64 years. Whole blood from each healthy donor was obtained from a commercial supplier and was collected at three time points roughly 13 days apart. For immunosequencing, genomic DNA was extracted from unsorted whole blood.

The immunoSEQ Assay, which uses bias-controlled multiplex PCR amplification of genomic DNA, was used to profile TCRbeta CDR3 regions. As for how the authors treated the data: To quantify the absolute abundance of each unique TCRbeta CDR3 region, the sequences were collapsed and filtered. Differential abundance was tested with a binomial (Fisher-equivalent) model and with a beta-binomial model adding time-dependent variance fitted from healthy donors. Any clone with fewer than 5 combined templates was excluded, and a clone was called differentially abundant if its Benjamini-Hochberg FDR was below 0.01. Using the form v = (b*log(k)+a)^2, the beta-binomial variance was modeled as a function of the total template count across the two samples. TCRdb retrieved this table from immuneACCESS and kept in-frame rearrangements only. Not all clones are present; in checked studies, unresolved V genes account for under half, and no reason is known for the remainder. The V and J calls and the clone size are those of that table, but D and trimming were determined from the DNA. A total of around 85,000 clones appear in this sample, around 89% of them only once. Around 3% of the sample belongs to the ten largest clones.

Turning to this clone: Its recognized antigen is unknown. Per-base qualities were not stored, and no clone one base away is much larger.

The rearrangement combines TRBV6-6 with TRBJ2-3; no D gene can be assigned with confidence. Sequencing input: blood. The sequence was obtained from a person between 18 and 69 years old in good health. The CDR3 here reads CASRQSGDTQYF. In nucleotides, the sequence is TGTGCCAGCAGGCAGTCCGGAGATACGCAGTATTTT.